This entry describes one T cell receptor (beta chain). Its antigen target is currently unknown. The record has no base qualities; no much larger clone is one base away. The CDR3 starts with the cysteine, ends with the phenylalanine, and has 17 residues. Only the CDR3 DNA stays, 51 bases, in frame from base 1. At the junction V is shortened by 6 bases and J by 5 bases, with 25 bases in between. The germline V gene (reference sequence) sets CDR1 to SEHNR and CDR2 to FQNEAQ. This record belongs to a study of cytomegalovirus exposure and HLA in healthy donors (dated by TCRdb to the late 2010s). General notes on the study: An earlier analysis of approximately 640 of the donors reported approximately 290 Gb of sequence data and some 120 million unique TCR beta sequences from 150 million to 200 million T cells. Around 320 gigabases of sequencing data and tens of millions of unique TCR sequences were included in an early release covering over 600 HLA-typed donors. Of the 398 genotyped donors, less than 85% were placed in the genetic ancestry cluster associated with self-reported Caucasian donors. The study aimed to test whether signatures of past pathogen exposure could be identified by cataloging public T cell receptors. The study used immunosequencing to profile the T cell repertoires of 600 to 850 subjects and linked those repertoires to cytomegalovirus serostatus. Besides the first cohort of roughly 640 subjects, a separate validation cohort made up of 95 to 150 different subjects was used. High-throughput TCR immunosequencing, statistical association of individual TCRs with disease status, and machine learning were combined to predict cytomegalovirus infection status. To study patterns of TCR occurrence, a later analysis re-analyzed previously published TCR beta repertoires from around 670 donors and added high-resolution HLA genotyping. In the later analysis, no new phenotypic data were used to find candidate immune exposures; instead, reliance was placed on TCR beta sequences and their occurrence across donors. In an earlier analysis of 587 of the donors, high-throughput TCR beta sequencing was used to judge whether each TCR beta V gene segment behaved as functional or pseudogenic. Donor age, sex, ethnicity and CMV serostatus were compiled together with the repertoire data. A later genetic analysis used genome-wide SNP genotypes for about 60% of the 666 donors, treating that subset as a discovery cohort. Every repertoire in the discovery cohort had been generated on one and the same sequencing platform. HLA typing covered class I and class II loci at four-digit resolution. Typing coverage varied by locus: roughly 629-640 donors for A, B, C, DRB1 and DQB1; roughly 510 for DQA1; over 600 for DPA1; around 450 for DPB1. Because of strong linkage in the cohort, four to six DR-DQ haplotypes were treated as single units for association and clustering. On average, over 200,000 unique TCR beta nucleotide sequences were sequenced per donor among some 420 genotyped donors of the cohort, with roughly 18% of those sequences being non-productive. Overall study outcomes, separate from this receptor: Across donors, most TCR sequences were observed very rarely, whereas some public TCRs were present in many individuals. A later analysis found that most CMV-associated TCR beta chains appeared HLA-restricted, with HLA associations seemingly driven largely by CMV exposure. The authors suggested that the approach could potentially be extended to other disease states and immunological phenotypes. Specific HLA alleles were associated with 16,951 TCR beta sequences at a false discovery rate of 0.05 in a later analysis. A further reported finding was that TCR beta sequences accurately predicted the HLA-A and HLA-B alleles for most subjects in the first cohort. A group of highly shared sequence variants was considered likely to be a technical artifact of the sequencing pipeline. In a later analysis, several top co-occurrence clusters were reported to appear linked to parvovirus B19, influenza, CMV and Epstein-Barr virus. The study gave a list of over 150 TCR beta chains associated with cytomegalovirus. In a later genetic analysis, fewer N-insertions in productive TCRs were reported among donors in an Asian-associated ancestry cluster than the roughly 700-donor mean. In this cohort, only TCR beta chains were sequenced, and detectable features were limited by the absence of alpha or paired-chain data. For the cohort, immune exposure information was limited to CMV serostatus. In both the original and validation cohorts, the classifier was reported to diagnose cytomegalovirus status with high specificity and sensitivity. In a later genetic analysis, a missense DCLRE1C variant was associated with V-gene and J-gene trimming of TCR beta chains, and the association was replicated in an independent cohort. Correlated functional status among segregating V segments might be attributable to linkage disequilibrium, but an unknown experimental factor could not be ruled out. Because counts were too low, more than 15 rarely observed V segments, including chromosome 9 orphons, were excluded from the earlier analysis of several hundred of the donors. In a later analysis, TCR association rates were found to vary across HLA loci, with the most associated TCRs seen for DRB1 alleles and the fewest for HLA-C alleles. Some IMGT-functional V segments, including TRBV6-2 and TRBV6-3, could not be told apart with the 87-base-pair reads, so those segments were excluded. In an earlier analysis of 500 to 650 of the donors, most TCR beta V segments appeared in productive rearrangements about 87% or about 30% of the time, broadly matching IMGT annotations. Presence/absence analyses assumed roughly uniform sequencing depth across donors, an assumption that may not hold. In vitro tests confirmed that a few of the cytomegalovirus-associated TCR beta chains recognize cytomegalovirus antigens. When HLA alleles, especially DR and DQ, strongly co-occurred, TCR associations were difficult to assign to individual alleles. In a later analysis, HLA-associated TCR beta chains showed more clonal expansion and lower generation probabilities than non-associated chains that were equally common. Because HLA typing was missing for some donors at each locus, association tests included only the typed subset.

The cohort comprised around 700 healthy bone marrow donors. Cohort members were all nominally healthy when sampled, although unrecorded immune exposures were likely present. The donor tested CMV seronegative, placing the donor among the 350 or so seronegative members of the cohort. A peripheral blood sample was provided by each donor, and peripheral blood mononuclear cells were used for TCR beta sequencing. The Qiagen DNeasy Blood Extraction Kit was used to extract genomic DNA from the blood cell samples. Receptors were amplified or captured by the immunoSEQ multiplex PCR assay. The multiplex PCR relied on a mix of 60 forward primers for TCR Vbeta segments and 13 reverse primers for TCR Jbeta segments. A multiplex PCR assay on genomic DNA amplified the CDR3 region of rearranged TCR beta genes. On the Illumina HiSeq System, the amplified TCR beta libraries were sequenced as 87-base-pair reads. Per the authors' processing: Across the 600 to 700 repertoires, a later analysis counted 75 million to 90 million unique TCR beta chains, approximately 12 million of which were shared by at least two donors. Raw reads were error-corrected and collapsed into unique sequences by a nearest-neighbor algorithm in which closely related sequences were merged to remove PCR and sequencing errors. Alignment of CDR3 sequences to IMGT reference sequences was used to assign V, D and J gene segments. Each retained sequence needed at least a six-nucleotide match to both a V gene segment and a J gene segment. Rearrangements were classified as productive when the CDR3 lacked stop codons and remained in frame with V and J, and all other rearrangements were classified as non-productive. Following IMGT convention, CDR3 was defined as the stretch from the second conserved V-encoded cysteine to the conserved J-encoded phenylalanine. The earlier analysis of about 640 of the donors excluded any sequence lacking an unambiguous match to a single V gene segment. In an earlier analysis of approximately 560 of the donors, a V segment was called functional when productive rearrangements were above 56.7%, and segregating when the standard deviation between donors exceeded 5%. A statistical classification framework was built to diagnose cytomegalovirus status from the catalog of TCR beta chain sequences. In a later analysis, TCR nucleotide sequences were compared against IMGT/GENE-DB human TR gene sequences so that V and J genes could be assigned. A later analysis assigned CDR3 sequences and most-parsimonious VDJ recombination scenarios with the TCRdist pipeline. A later analysis defined each TCR beta chain by its CDR3 amino acid sequence plus V-gene family, and excluded reads lacking a unique V-gene family. To address suspected cross-contamination and a sequencing artifact, a later analysis removed 592 highly shared, low-generation-probability nucleotide sequences. In a later analysis, a clonal expansion index for each public chain was calculated from normalized within-repertoire ranks of inferred template counts. In a later analysis, generation probabilities were computed with a VDJ recombination model fitted to out-of-frame rearrangements, and the resulting probabilities were checked against IGoR. A later analysis scored TCR-TCR, TCR-HLA and TCR-CMV co-occurrence with hypergeometric tests, applying a repertoire-size bias correction to TCR pairs. False discovery rates were estimated in a later analysis by permuting HLA or CMV assignments 20 times. A later analysis grouped co-occurring TCRs with DBSCAN, adding TCRdist sequence similarity when clustering within HLA-allele-positive subsets. Repertoires with fewer than 30,000 or more than 120,000 public chains, plus five repertoires with anomalous nucleotide sharing, were excluded from co-occurrence clustering. TCRdb carries this immuneACCESS record with in-frame sequences only. Its versions omit some clonotypes, under half of them owing to an unresolved V gene in the studies checked, with the rest unexplained. The V and J calls and the clone size are those of that table, but D and trimming were determined from the DNA. Recorded for this sample are some 220,000 clones; about 85% of them occurred a single time. The top ten clonotypes cover around 0.23% of the sample.

The sequenced sample was PBMCs. The sequence derives from a girl aged 2 to 9 in good health and CMV-seronegative. The chain links TRBV7-9 with TRBJ2-5; TRBD2 is perhaps the D gene, given 5 matching bases. The nucleotides read TGTGCCAGCAGGGGATTCGGGAAGGGATACAGTACGGAGACCCAGTACTTC. Its product reads: CASRGFGKGYSTETQYF.